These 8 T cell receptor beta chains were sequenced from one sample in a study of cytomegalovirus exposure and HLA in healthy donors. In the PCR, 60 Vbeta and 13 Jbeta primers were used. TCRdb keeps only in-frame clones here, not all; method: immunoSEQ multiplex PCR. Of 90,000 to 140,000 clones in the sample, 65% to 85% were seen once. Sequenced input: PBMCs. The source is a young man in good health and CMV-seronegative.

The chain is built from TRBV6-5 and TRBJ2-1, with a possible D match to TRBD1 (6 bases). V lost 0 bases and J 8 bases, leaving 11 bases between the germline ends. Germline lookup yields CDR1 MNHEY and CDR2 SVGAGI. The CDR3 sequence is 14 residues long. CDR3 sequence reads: CASSYSGTRYEQFF. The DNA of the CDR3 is TGTGCCAGCAGTTACTCCGGGACACGGTATGAGCAGTTCTTC.

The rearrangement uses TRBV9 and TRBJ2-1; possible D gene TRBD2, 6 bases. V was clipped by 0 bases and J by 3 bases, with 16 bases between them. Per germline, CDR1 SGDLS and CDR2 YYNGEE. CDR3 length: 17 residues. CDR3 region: CASSVAPGSGNYNEQFF. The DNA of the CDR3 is TGTGCCAGCAGCGTAGCCCCGGGTAGCGGAAACTACAATGAGCAGTTCTTC.

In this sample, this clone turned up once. CDR3 DNA: TGTGCCAGCAGCCAAGACCCCGGGAGGGGTAGATACGAGCAGTACTTC. This gives the protein CASSQDPGRGRYEQYF. V is TRBV14 and J is TRBJ2-7, with TRBD2 matching 8 bases. Germline V lookup: CDR1 SGHDN, CDR2 FVKESK. Germline trimming cut 0 bases from V and 4 bases from J; bases unmatched to any gene: 8. The CDR3 is 16 residues long.

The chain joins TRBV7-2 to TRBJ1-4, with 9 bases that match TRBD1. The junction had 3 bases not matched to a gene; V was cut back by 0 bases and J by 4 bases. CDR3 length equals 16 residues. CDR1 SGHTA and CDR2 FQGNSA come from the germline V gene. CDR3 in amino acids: CASSLAGQGLNEKLFF. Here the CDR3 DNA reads TGTGCCAGCAGCTTAGCGGGACAGGGCCTTAATGAAAAACTGTTTTTT.

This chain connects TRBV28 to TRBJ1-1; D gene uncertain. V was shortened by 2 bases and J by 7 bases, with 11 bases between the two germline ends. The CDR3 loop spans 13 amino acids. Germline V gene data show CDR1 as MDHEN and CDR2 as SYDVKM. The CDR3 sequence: CASSLAQPREAFF. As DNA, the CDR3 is TGTGCCAGCAGTTTAGCACAGCCACGTGAAGCTTTCTTT.

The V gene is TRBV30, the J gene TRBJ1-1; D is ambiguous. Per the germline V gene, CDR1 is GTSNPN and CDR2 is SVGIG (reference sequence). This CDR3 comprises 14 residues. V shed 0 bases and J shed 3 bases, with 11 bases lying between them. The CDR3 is CAWSVRSGDTEAFF. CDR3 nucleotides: TGTGCCTGGAGTGTACGGTCCGGGGACACTGAAGCTTTCTTT.

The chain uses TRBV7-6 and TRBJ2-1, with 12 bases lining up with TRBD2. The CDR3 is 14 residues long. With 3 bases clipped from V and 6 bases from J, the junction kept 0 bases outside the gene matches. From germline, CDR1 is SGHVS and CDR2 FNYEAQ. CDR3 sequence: CASSLTSGSNEQFF. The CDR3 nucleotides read TGTGCCAGCAGCTTGACTAGCGGGAGCAATGAGCAGTTCTTC.

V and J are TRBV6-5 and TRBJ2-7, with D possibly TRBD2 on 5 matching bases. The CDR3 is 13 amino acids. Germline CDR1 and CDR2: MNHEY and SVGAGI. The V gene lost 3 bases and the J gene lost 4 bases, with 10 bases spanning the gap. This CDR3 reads CASSYRELYEQYF. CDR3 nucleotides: TGTGCCAGCAGTTATAGGGAGTTATACGAGCAGTACTTC.